Each of the 5 T cell receptor beta chains below was sequenced from the same sample in a study of blood T cell repertoires in COVID-19. Profiled with immunoSEQ multiplex PCR; TCRdb holds only in-frame clones, not every one. The repertoire holds fewer than 200,000 clones, with roughly 85% as singletons. The specimen was PBMCs or T cells enriched from blood (not recorded which). These receptors came from a woman in her seventies in a cohort exposed to, infected with or recovered from COVID-19 (not recorded which).

This chain uses TRBV7-8 with TRBJ2-1; 7 bases fit TRBD2. This CDR3 contains 16 residues. From germline, CDR1 is SGHVS and CDR2 FQNEAQ. The ends lost 2 bases at V and 6 bases at J; junction bases unmatched: 10. The CDR3 spells CASSLPTLGGGNEQFF. CDR3 nucleotide sequence: TGTGCCAGCAGCTTACCGACGTTGGGGGGGGGCAATGAGCAGTTCTTC.

This clone was observed once. The V gene is TRBV18, the J gene TRBJ2-7; possibly TRBD1 for D (5 bases). The germline CDR1 and CDR2 sequences are KGHSH and LQKENI. The CDR3 sequence is 13 residues long. Deletions cut 3 bases from V and 3 bases from J, with 9 bases between. CDR3 in amino acids: CASSPPGIYEQYF. The DNA for the CDR3 is TGTGCCAGCTCACCCCCAGGGATCTACGAGCAGTACTTC.

V is TRBV9 and J is TRBJ1-6; no definite D call. This CDR3 has 12 residues. Germline loops: CDR1 SGDLS, CDR2 YYNGEE. V lost 4 bases to trimming and J lost 4 bases, with 3 bases between them. Written as DNA, the CDR3 is TGTGCCAGCAGCACTTATAATTCACCCCTCCACTTT. Its protein is CASSTYNSPLHF.

This clone has just one count. This chain joins TRBV4-3 and TRBJ1-2; D is undetermined. Germline values: CDR1 LGHNA, CDR2 YSLEER. Trimming shortened V by 0 bases and J by 5 bases, and 10 bases separated the two germline ends. The CDR3 contains 14 residues. The CDR3 DNA reads as TGCGCCAGCAGCCAAGATCCGGGAAGTTATGGCTACACCTTC. Its protein product is CASSQDPGSYGYTF.

The V gene is TRBV5-1, the J gene TRBJ1-2, with D hard to call. From germline, CDR1 is SGHRS and CDR2 YFSETQ. CDR3 size: 16 residues. The V end was cut by 1 base, the J end by 5 bases, with 18 bases between. CDR3 coding DNA: TGCGCCAGCAGCTTGTCGCAGGCCAGCACGGGGTATGGCTACACCTTC. This sequence encodes CASSLSQASTGYGYTF.